Presented here are 32 T cell receptor beta chains from one specimen sequenced in a study of vaccination and CD4 T cells after COVID-19. At the Johns Hopkins FTIC core, DNA taken from cultured CD4+ T cells was sequenced by way of the Oncomine TCR Beta short-read assay. From the PCR reads, TCRdb called clonotypes with MiXCR, one entry per CDR3 protein. The table shows some 10,000 distinct CDR3 sequences, with around three fifths occurring only once. The sample's treatment: roughly ten-day PBMC culture with coronavirus spike peptide pools or control peptides (ViraFEST assay). Their recognized antigens are unknown. Source: CD4+ T cells from blood, cultured in vitro, taken before SARS-CoV-2 vaccination. Receptor source: a human donor who had recovered from COVID-19.

This clonotype was observed a handful of times. This rearrangement joins TRBV6-2 or TRBV6-3 to TRBJ2-5; 7 nucleotides align to TRBD2. There are 13 residues in the CDR3. With 2 bases clipped from V and 10 bases from J, the junction kept 7 bases outside the gene matches. The germline CDR1 and CDR2 sequences are MNHEY and SVGEGT. Here the CDR3 reads CASSYTPGRSQYF. DNA for the CDR3: TGTGCCAGCAGTTACACTCCCGGGAGGAGCCAGTACTTC.

V usage is TRBV6-1 and J usage is TRBJ2-7; 11 bases map to TRBD2. The CDR3 has 16 residues. The germline V gene encodes CDR1 MNHNS and CDR2 SASEGT. The J segment lost 9 bases and the V segment lost 4 bases, leaving 14 bases of the junction unmatched. As DNA, the CDR3 is TGTGCCAGCAGTGGTGGACTAGCGGGTTATGGCGGGTGGCAGTACTTC. The encoded protein is CASSGGLAGYGGWQYF.

V is TRBV7-3 and J is TRBJ1-2; D unclear. Germline loops: CDR1 SGHTA, CDR2 FQGTGA. The CDR3 extends over 13 amino acids. V was shortened by 0 bases and J by 6 bases, with 8 bases between the two germline ends. CDR3 sequence (DNA): TGTGCCAGCAGCTTAACAGGTCGGGATGGCTACACCTTC. It encodes CASSLTGRDGYTF.

V gene TRBV20-1 combines with J gene TRBJ1-1, with no clear D. There are 13 residues in the CDR3. The germline gives CDR1 DFQATT, CDR2 SNEGSKA (reference sequence). V lost 4 bases to trimming and J lost 11 bases, with 20 bases between them. DNA for the CDR3: TGCAGTGCTAAAATAAGGACGGTGTGGTTTGCTTTCTTT. Protein product: CSAKIRTVWFAFF.

The CDR3 spells CASNPKGGTDTQYF. The CDR3 nucleotides are TGTGCCAGCAACCCAAAGGGGGGAACAGATACGCAGTATTTT. The chain is built from TRBV9 and TRBJ2-3, with D perhaps TRBD1 or TRBD2 (6 bases each). V lost 6 bases and J lost 3, with 14 bases in between. Germline CDR1 SGDLS, CDR2 YYNGEE. This CDR3 is 14 amino acids long.

The J gene is TRBJ2-3, the V gene TRBV24-1; TRBD2 aligns across 7 bases. The CDR3 spans 17 residues. V was pared by 1 base and J by 0 bases, with 6 bases of the junction left unmatched. Germline CDR1 KGHDR, CDR2 SFDVKD. Written as DNA, the CDR3 is TGTGCCACCAGTGATTTCCGAGCGGGACGAAGCACAGATACGCAGTATTTT. This gives the protein CATSDFRAGRSTDTQYF.

The chain combines TRBV10-1 with TRBJ2-5, with 7 bases lining up with TRBD1. The CDR3 has 14 residues. J lost 5 bases, V lost 0 bases, and 3 bases had no gene match. Germline CDR1 is WNHNN and CDR2 is SYGVQD (reference sequence). CDR3 coding DNA: TGCGCCAGCAGTGAGTCAGGGGGCACGGAGACCCAGTACTTC. It is translated as CASSESGGTETQYF.

This chain connects TRBV6-5 to TRBJ2-1; 12 nucleotides align to TRBD2. Germline lookup yields CDR1 MNHEY and CDR2 SVGAGI. The length of the CDR3 is 14 residues. V gave up 3 bases and J gave up 7 bases; unmatched junction bases: 1. The CDR3 DNA sequence: TGTGCCAGCAGTTATACTAGCGGGAGGAATGAGCAGTTCTTC. Translated: CASSYTSGRNEQFF.

The chain recombines TRBV6-2 or TRBV6-3 with TRBJ1-1; a possible D gene is TRBD1 (5 bases). This CDR3 spans 15 amino acids. Trimming removed 6 bases at V and 0 bases at J, with 14 bases between. CDR1 is MNHEY, CDR2 SVGEGT, per germline. The CDR3: CASSSRESMNTEAFF. CDR3 sequence (DNA): TGTGCCAGCAGCAGCAGGGAAAGCATGAACACTGAAGCTTTCTTT.

The chain joins TRBV7-6 to TRBJ1-6; possibly TRBD1 for D (6 bases). Germline V gene data show CDR1 as SGHVS and CDR2 as FNYEAQ. Trimming pared 2 bases from V and 8 bases from J, leaving 13 bases between. This CDR3 has 15 residues. CDR3 coding DNA: TGTGCCAGCAGCTTAACGGGGGGCCCGGATTCACCCCTCCACTTT. It yields the protein CASSLTGGPDSPLHF.

V usage is TRBV28 and J usage is TRBJ1-2; tentative D call: TRBD1 (5 bases). The CDR3 spans 14 residues. CDR1 is MDHEN, CDR2 SYDVKM, per germline. Trimming took 7 bases from V and 2 from J, leaving 14 bases between them. CDR3 sequence: CASTRTHSNYGYTF. CDR3 bases: TGTGCCAGCACCAGGACACATTCAAACTATGGCTACACCTTC.

This sequence joins TRBV29-1 and TRBJ1-2; 8 positions match TRBD1. The CDR3 is made up of 14 amino acids. Germline V lookup: CDR1 SQVTM, CDR2 ANQGSEA. Trimming at V came to 7 bases and at J to 1 base, leaving 8 bases not matched to a gene. CDR3 sequence: CSALSGGYNYGYTF. As DNA, the CDR3 is TGCAGCGCACTATCAGGGGGCTATAACTATGGCTACACCTTC.

The chain couples TRBV27 to TRBJ1-5; no reliable D call. The CDR3 spans 14 residues. Trimming pared 4 bases from V and 3 bases from J, leaving 10 bases between. Germline CDR1 MNHEY, CDR2 SMNVEV (reference sequence). CDR3 nucleotides: TGTGCCAGCAGTTCCGCAGGAGACAATCAGCCCCAGCATTTT. It translates to CASSSAGDNQPQHF.

V gene TRBV19 combines with J gene TRBJ1-5; TRBD1 might be the D (5 bases). V was pared by 7 bases and J by 5 bases, with 18 bases between. Germline V gives CDR1 LNHDA, CDR2 SQIVND (reference sequence). This CDR3 comprises 15 residues. The CDR3 spells CASTLADSRYQPQHF. The CDR3 region has the DNA TGTGCCAGTACTCTAGCCGACAGCCGATATCAGCCCCAGCATTTT.

The genes are TRBV20-1 and TRBJ1-1, with TRBD1 identical over 7 bases. CDR1 and CDR2 (germline): DFQATT, SNEGSKA (reference sequence). With V trimmed by 4 bases and J by 2 bases, 4 bases remained unmatched. The CDR3 sequence is 13 residues long. CDR3: CSAIGTANTEAFF. The DNA for the CDR3 is TGCAGTGCTATAGGGACAGCTAACACTGAAGCTTTCTTT.

CDR3 DNA: TGTGCCAGCAGCTTTCCGGGACAGGTGAGCGAGCAGTACTTC. Its protein product is CASSFPGQVSEQYF. The chain links TRBV7-9 to TRBJ2-7, with 8 positions matching TRBD1. The germline V gene encodes CDR1 SEHNR and CDR2 FQNEAQ (reference sequence). The J segment lost 6 bases and the V segment lost 3 bases, leaving 7 bases of the junction unmatched. The CDR3 is made up of 14 amino acids. The variable domain in full, with the rest retrieved from reference TRBV7-9 and TRBJ2-7, is DTGVSQNPRHKITKRGQNVTFRCDPISEHNRLYWYRQTLGQGPEFLTYFQNEAQLEKSRLLSDRFSAERPKGSFSTLEIQRTEQGDSAMYLCASSFPGQVSEQYFGPGTRLTVT.

The genes are TRBV28 and TRBJ2-1, with 11 bases lining up with TRBD2. Germline values: CDR1 MDHEN, CDR2 SYDVKM. The CDR3 extends over 15 amino acids. CDR3 in amino acids: CASGPTSGSLNEQFF. The CDR3 nucleotides are TGTGCTTCTGGGCCTACTAGCGGGAGCTTAAATGAGCAGTTCTTC.

CDR3 bases: TGTGCCAGCAGTGCGGGCAGCACAGATACGCAGTATTTT. It codes for CASSAGSTDTQYF. V gene TRBV2 combines with J gene TRBJ2-3; no definite D call. The CDR3 covers 13 residues. Trimming left V 4 bases short and J 0 bases short, with 5 bases between. Germline loops: CDR1 SNHLY, CDR2 FYNNEI.

The J gene is TRBJ1-5, the V gene TRBV6-1; D is unresolved. V dropped 4 bases and J dropped 5 bases, with 9 bases sitting between them. Germline assignment: CDR1 MNHNS and CDR2 SASEGT. This CDR3 is 13 amino acids long. CDR3 region: CASSGGRDQPQHF. DNA of the CDR3: TGTGCCAGCAGTGGGGGTCGCGATCAGCCCCAGCATTTT.

The V call is TRBV2, the J call TRBJ1-5; D ambiguous. CDR1 SNHLY and CDR2 FYNNEI come from the germline V gene. The CDR3 is 15 amino acids. With 8 bases removed from V and 5 bases from J, the gap between germline ends came to 19 bases. The CDR3, as DNA: TGTGCCAGCGAGCCTTCGACGGGGAGCTATCAGCCCCAGCATTTT. Protein sequence: CASEPSTGSYQPQHF.

The chain carries TRBV2 and TRBJ2-1; possibly TRBD2 for D (5 bases). V gave up 3 bases and J gave up 7 bases, with 16 bases separating them. The CDR3 extends over 15 amino acids. Germline V gene data show CDR1 as SNHLY and CDR2 as FYNNEI. CDR3 bases: TGTGCCAGCAGTGATCGGCTACCAACTAGTAATGAGCAGTTCTTC. Translated: CASSDRLPTSNEQFF.

V gene TRBV7-9 combines with J gene TRBJ2-7; 8 nucleotides match TRBD1. The length of the CDR3 is 15 residues. CDR1 and CDR2 from the germline V gene are SEHNR and FQNEAQ (reference sequence). V lost 3 bases, J lost 4 bases, and 8 bases stayed unmatched. As DNA, the CDR3 is TGTGCCAGCAGCTTGCGGACAGGGACTGGTTACGAGCAGTACTTC. Protein sequence: CASSLRTGTGYEQYF.

The chain combines TRBV12-3 or TRBV12-4 with TRBJ1-5; no clear D gene. The CDR3 contains 14 residues. Between the trimmed V and J ends, which lost 0 bases and 4 bases, there was a span of 7 bases. The CDR3 reads CASSLAPPNQPQHF. The CDR3 DNA is TGTGCCAGCAGTTTAGCCCCCCCTAATCAGCCCCAGCATTTT.

The gene calls are TRBV5-1 and TRBJ2-3; 10 bases align to TRBD2. The trim removed 4 bases at V and 0 bases at J, leaving 8 bases unmatched. Germline V lookup: CDR1 SGHRS, CDR2 YFSETQ. The CDR3 is 17 amino acids. Here the CDR3 reads CASSPYLSGGSTDTQYF. The CDR3, as DNA: TGCGCCAGCAGCCCCTACCTTAGCGGGGGGAGCACAGATACGCAGTATTTT.

The genes are TRBV7-3 and TRBJ2-5; 7 bases fit TRBD1. Germline CDR1 reads SGHTA; CDR2 reads FQGTGA. Trimming removed 5 bases from V and 5 bases from J; junction bases left unmatched: 5. The CDR3 loop spans 13 amino acids. The CDR3 DNA reads as TGTGCCAGCAGCCCTAGGGGGCTGGAGACCCAGTACTTC. Translated, it gives CASSPRGLETQYF.

This clonotype was detected once. One junction end disagrees with the germline gene, perhaps due to a read error. J is TRBJ2-3 and V is TRBV28; tentatively, D is TRBD1 (6 bases). Germline V lookup: CDR1 MDHEN, CDR2 SYDVKM. The CDR3 extends over 16 amino acids. The CDR3 sequence is CASSPPGRGSADMQYF. In DNA form, the CDR3 reads TGTGCCAGCAGTCCGCCGGGCAGGGGCAGCGCAGATATGCAGTATTTT. Drawing the rest from reference TRBV28 and TRBJ2-3, the complete variable domain is DVKVTQSSRYLVKRTGEKVFLECVQDMDHENMFWYRQDPGLGLRLIYFSYDVKMKEKGDIPEGYSVSREKKERFSLILESASTNQTSMYLCASSPPGRGSADMQYFGPGTRLTVL.

CDR3 sequence: CASSRDPPGSGANVLTF. DNA of the CDR3: TGTGCCAGCTCCCGCGATCCTCCAGGGTCTGGGGCCAACGTCCTGACTTTC. The chain uses TRBV6-1 and TRBJ2-6, with D possibly TRBD1 on 5 matching bases. Germline V gene sequence: CDR1 MNHNS, CDR2 SASEGT. The CDR3 extends over 17 amino acids. V was cut by 8 bases and J by 1 base, with 18 bases left in between.

The V call is TRBV6-5, the J call TRBJ2-1; the D is unclear. The CDR3 sequence is 18 residues long. V lost 6 bases, J lost 3 bases, and 24 bases lay in between. Germline CDR1 and CDR2: MNHEY and SVGAGI. CDR3 loop: CASSYPGLRSLLYNEQFF. DNA for the CDR3: TGTGCCAGCAGCTACCCCGGCTTGCGATCCCTACTCTACAATGAGCAGTTCTTC.

The gene calls are TRBV10-3 and TRBJ1-2; D unresolved. V gave up 1 base and J gave up 2 bases, with 8 bases separating them. The CDR3 totals 14 residues. Germline V gene lookup returns CDR1 ENHRY and CDR2 SYGVKD. CDR3 nucleotides: TGTGCCATCAGTGAGTTTGAGAGAAACTATGGCTACACCTTC. Amino acid sequence: CAISEFERNYGYTF.

This clonotype was recorded a few times. The V call is TRBV20-1, the J call TRBJ1-6, with a possible D match to TRBD1 (5 bases). Germline V gene lookup returns CDR1 DFQATT and CDR2 SNEGSKA (reference sequence). Trimming took off 6 bases at V and 2 bases at J, with 11 bases between the two ends. CDR3 length equals 14 residues. Here the CDR3 reads CSAGEFTYNSPLHF. CDR3 nucleotides: TGCAGTGCAGGGGAGTTCACCTATAATTCACCCCTCCACTTT.

This clonotype was recorded only once. This chain uses TRBV19 with TRBJ2-1; D unclear. The V and J ends lost 4 bases and 0 bases respectively, with 10 bases between them. Looked up from germline, CDR1 is LNHDA and CDR2 is SQIVND (reference sequence). The CDR3 has 15 residues. CDR3: CASSKYSSSYNEQFF. The CDR3 DNA follows: TGTGCCAGTAGTAAATACTCGAGCTCCTACAATGAGCAGTTCTTC.

This sequence joins TRBV18 and TRBJ2-5, with 8 bases matching TRBD2. The ends lost 4 bases at V and 8 bases at J; junction bases unmatched: 9. The CDR3 is 14 residues long. From germline, CDR1 is KGHSH and CDR2 LQKENI. CDR3 in amino acids: CASSLHSGTSTQYF. CDR3 nucleotide sequence: TGTGCCAGCTCACTACATTCCGGGACTAGTACCCAGTACTTC.